This TCR beta chain is from a study of technical replicates of blood from a few donors. The method was immunoSEQ multiplex PCR; TCRdb's version includes in-frame clones alone and lacks a portion of them. The table lists roughly 80,000 clones, 90% to 95% of them singletons. Germline V gene data show CDR1 as LGHNA and CDR2 as YSLEER. The CDR3 is made up of 15 amino acids. Trimming shortened V by 0 bases and J by 4 bases, and 13 bases separated the two germline ends. The sample consisted of T cells isolated from PBMCs. The clonotype was recovered from a human donor in good health. The genes are TRBV4-3 and TRBJ2-7; no reliable D call. The CDR3 region is CASSQDPASQYEQYF. Written as DNA, the CDR3 is TGCGCCAGCAGCCAAGATCCGGCTAGTCAATACGAGCAGTACTTC.